This TCR beta chain was observed in a study of shared clonotypes between healthy human individuals. Profiling relied on immunoSEQ multiplex PCR, and the TCRdb table lists in-frame clones only, not all of them. The data contain under 2,500,000 clones, roughly 95% of them singletons. As concerns this clone: Its antigen remains unknown.

Naive CD45RA+ and memory CD45RA-negative subsets were split from CD4+ cells. General study findings and limits: Clonotype sharing across donors was expected to vary with sequencing depth. Shared across a few donors were 5% to 6% of the naive CD4 clonotypes. For sorted subsets, rarefaction showed incomplete sequencing despite large depth.

V was pared by 2 bases and J by 0 bases, with 3 bases of the junction left unmatched. The germline V gene has CDR1 GTSNPN and CDR2 SVGIG (reference sequence). This CDR3 region has 15 residues. What was sequenced was naive CD4+ T cells sorted from blood. Indicated subset: CD45RA+ positively selected. The chain links TRBV30 to TRBJ1-1; TRBD1 aligns across 10 bases. The TCR originated in a young man in good health. The CDR3 region has the DNA TGTGCCTGGAGTACGGGACAGGGGCTGAACACTGAAGCTTTCTTT. Protein product: CAWSTGQGLNTEAFF.